Each of the 18 T cell receptor beta chains below was sequenced from the same sample in a study of CD8 T cells in ankylosing spondylitis. TCRdb independently ran MiXCR on the 5' RACE reads; one entry per CDR3 protein. Among hundreds of thousands of distinct CDR3 sequences listed, 20% to 25% were seen once. Sequences were obtained from blood, either unsorted or a sorted T cell fraction (not recorded which). The source is a male donor with ankylosing spondylitis or in good health (not recorded which).

This clonotype was seen a handful of times. The chain has TRBV12-3 or TRBV12-4 and TRBJ2-7; possible D gene TRBD1, 6 bases. This CDR3 is 14 amino acids long. V dropped 7 bases and J dropped 3 bases, with 16 bases sitting between them. The CDR3 spells CASMGTSSYYEQYF. DNA for the CDR3: TGTGCCAGCATGGGGACATCGAGTTACTACGAGCAGTACTTC.

V usage is TRBV7-9 and J usage is TRBJ1-1, with D unclear. V lost 2 bases, J lost 3 bases, and 4 bases lay in between. From germline, CDR1 is SEHNR and CDR2 FQNEAQ (reference sequence). The length of the CDR3 is 12 residues. Here the CDR3 reads CASSLFDTEAFF. The CDR3 nucleotides read TGTGCCAGCAGCTTATTTGACACTGAAGCTTTCTTT.

CDR3 sequence: CAWSVQNEQFF. The DNA for the CDR3 is TGTGCCTGGAGTGTACAAAATGAGCAGTTCTTC. This chain links TRBV30 with TRBJ2-1; D not resolved. Trimming shortened V by 0 bases and J by 7 bases, and 4 bases separated the two germline ends. There are 11 residues in the CDR3. Germline V gene data show CDR1 as GTSNPN and CDR2 as SVGIG (reference sequence).

This chain links TRBV9 with TRBJ2-1; TRBD1 is a possible D gene (5 bases). This CDR3 comprises 13 residues. Per germline, CDR1 SGDLS and CDR2 YYNGEE. V lost 3 bases, J lost 8 bases, and 12 bases lay in between. The CDR3 here is CASSGRQSHEQFF. For the CDR3, the DNA is TGTGCCAGCAGCGGAAGACAGTCCCATGAGCAGTTCTTC.

The chain combines TRBV27 with TRBJ2-7; D not resolved. This CDR3 is 16 amino acids long. The V gene lost 4 bases and the J gene lost 4 bases, with 20 bases spanning the gap. Germline V gives CDR1 MNHEY, CDR2 SMNVEV (reference sequence). CDR3 sequence: CASSSAPPWNTYEQYF. The CDR3 coding sequence is TGTGCCAGCAGTTCCGCTCCCCCGTGGAACACGTACGAGCAGTACTTC.

V usage is TRBV20-1 and J usage is TRBJ2-7; D unclear. V was trimmed by 5 bases and J by 3 bases, leaving 14 bases between them. Germline CDR1 is DFQATT and CDR2 is SNEGSKA (reference sequence). The CDR3 is made up of 13 amino acids. CDR3 protein: CSADDPLSYEQYF. The CDR3 DNA sequence: TGCAGTGCTGACGACCCACTAAGCTACGAGCAGTACTTC.

This rearrangement joins TRBV4-2 to TRBJ1-2; D is unresolved. This CDR3 comprises 11 residues. The germline V gene has CDR1 LGHNA and CDR2 YNFKEQ. V shed 1 base and J shed 8 bases, with 5 bases lying between them. Here the CDR3 DNA reads TGTGCCAGCAGCCAAGGTTTGGGCTACACCTTC. Amino acids: CASSQGLGYTF.

The sample holds a few counts of this clonotype. The rearrangement joins TRBV5-5 to TRBJ2-1, with D perhaps matching TRBD2 (6 bases). CDR1 and CDR2 from the germline V gene are SGHKS and YYEKEE (reference sequence). CDR3 length: 14 residues. V gave up 4 bases and J gave up 7 bases, with 15 bases separating them. The CDR3: CASSPDPGVNEQFF. The DNA of the CDR3 is TGTGCCAGCAGCCCGGACCCGGGGGTTAATGAGCAGTTCTTC.

This clonotype occurred a few times. V is TRBV12-3 or TRBV12-4 and J is TRBJ2-1; TRBD1 agrees at 8 bases. The junction had 6 bases not matched to a gene; V was cut back by 6 bases and J by 14 bases. The CDR3 covers 11 residues. DNA of the CDR3: TGTGCCAGCAGCTCATACAGGGGGAAGTTCTTC. This codes for CASSSYRGKFF.

This clonotype showed up just once. The chain joins TRBV28 to TRBJ2-1, with D possibly being TRBD2 (6 bases). The V end was cut by 6 bases, the J end by 2 bases, with 26 bases between. Germline loops: CDR1 MDHEN, CDR2 SYDVKM. The CDR3 sequence is 19 residues long. This chain's CDR3 is CASRPGLIVVGGTYNEQFF. The DNA for the CDR3 is TGTGCCAGCAGGCCTGGTTTGATAGTGGTGGGGGGAACCTACAATGAGCAGTTCTTC.

The chain carries TRBV20-1 and TRBJ1-4; no clear D. CDR3 length: 14 amino acids. The germline CDR1 and CDR2 sequences are DFQATT and SNEGSKA (reference sequence). Trimming took off 3 bases at V and 7 bases at J, with 15 bases between the two ends. The CDR3 DNA is TGCAGTGCTAGTGAGGACCTCTGGGGTGAAAAACTGTTTTTT. Residues: CSASEDLWGEKLFF.

The chain is built from TRBV12-3 or TRBV12-4 and TRBJ1-6, with 9 bases aligning to TRBD1. The CDR3 spans 14 residues. Trimming took 7 bases from V and 11 from J; bases not matched to a gene: 9. This CDR3 reads CASTITGGKTPLHF. In nucleotides, the CDR3 is TGTGCCAGCACCATAACAGGGGGCAAGACACCCCTCCACTTT.

This clonotype was detected only once. V usage is TRBV7-9 and J usage is TRBJ2-7; D is uncertain. This CDR3 is built from 12 residues. Per the germline V gene, CDR1 is SEHNR and CDR2 is FQNEAQ (reference sequence). Trimming cost V 11 bases and J 0 bases, with 11 bases left between them. As DNA, the CDR3 is TGTGCCGGCGAGGACGGCTCCTACGAGCAGTACTTC. This sequence encodes CAGEDGSYEQYF.

The sample holds a few counts of this clonotype. CDR3 nucleotide sequence: TGCGCCAGCGGAACCATCGGACAGGGGTCTCAGCCCCAGCATTTT. Protein product: CASGTIGQGSQPQHF. This sequence joins TRBV4-1 and TRBJ1-5, with 9 bases matching TRBD1. This CDR3 has 15 residues. The V gene's germline CDR1 is MGHRA and CDR2 YSYEKL. The V segment lost 8 bases and the J segment 6 bases; nucleotides outside the gene matches: 11.

The gene calls are TRBV4-1 and TRBJ2-3; TRBD2 matches at 11 bases. V was clipped by 1 base and J by 4 bases; unmatched bases: 1. This CDR3 is built from 15 residues. Germline CDR1 MGHRA, CDR2 YSYEKL. The CDR3 loop is CASSQVSGGADTQYF. DNA of the CDR3: TGCGCCAGCAGCCAAGTTAGCGGGGGGGCAGATACGCAGTATTTT.

The chain joins TRBV27 to TRBJ2-1; the D is unclear. This CDR3 is built from 16 residues. Germline V gives CDR1 MNHEY, CDR2 SMNVEV (reference sequence). The ends were cut back, 0 bases at V and 0 bases at J, with 9 bases in the middle. CDR3 DNA sequence: TGTGCCAGCAGTTTATCGAATCCCAGCTCCTACAATGAGCAGTTCTTC. This sequence encodes CASSLSNPSSYNEQFF.

In regard to this clonotype: A read error may account for a junction end that differs from germline. The chain links TRBV29-1 to TRBJ1-2, with a tentative D call TRBD1 (5 bases). In germline, CDR1 is SQVTM, CDR2 ANQGSEA. This CDR3 contains 10 residues. Here the CDR3 DNA reads TGCAGCGTTGAAGATCAGGGACCGTTCTTC. This encodes CSVEDQGPFF.

This clonotype was counted a few times. V is TRBV11-2 and J is TRBJ2-3, with D perhaps TRBD1 or TRBD2 (6 bases each). This CDR3 region has 15 residues. Germline V CDR1 and CDR2: SGHAT, FQNNGV. Between the trimmed V and J ends, which lost 1 base and 5 bases, there was a span of 13 bases. DNA of the CDR3: TGTGCCAGCAGCTTAGTTGGGGGGCTGGGAGATACGCAGTATTTT. It specifies CASSLVGGLGDTQYF.